The 3 T cell receptor beta chains given below trace back to one sample, sequenced in a study of T cell clonality in common variable immunodeficiency. Only in-frame clones appear in the TCRdb table, and some are missing; sequencing was by immunoSEQ multiplex PCR. The specimen has tens of thousands of clones, none found just once. The study's findings and limits: Common variable immunodeficiency TCR beta sequences reportedly had fewer deletions and N-nucleotide insertions.

These TCRs are of unknown antigen specificity. What was sequenced was peripheral blood mononuclear cells. Receptors originate from a human donor with common variable immunodeficiency.

This clone was counted many times. Sequencing ends 3 residues short of the CDR3 end; the germline J gene provides the rest. The chain has TRBV18 and TRBJ2-7; 7 bases line up with TRBD1. The V gene's germline CDR1 is KGHSH and CDR2 LQKENI. V lost 3 bases, J lost 5 bases, and 10 bases stayed unmatched. The CDR3 spans 15 residues. CDR3 amino acids: CASSPGTELRDEQYF. CDR3 bases read: TGTGCCAGCTCACCGGGGACAGAGCTTCGCGACGAG. Full variable domain (outside the CDR3, taken from reference TRBV18 and TRBJ2-7): NAGVMQNPRHLVRRRGQEARLRCSPMKGHSHVYWYRQLPEEGLKFMVYLQKENIIDESGMPKERFSAEFPKEGPSILRIQQVVRGDSAAYFCASSPGTELRDEQYFGPGTRLTVT.

Ten or more counts support this clone. The CDR3 end lies 3 residues beyond the end of the read and is filled in from the germline J gene. The rearrangement uses TRBV14 and TRBJ1-1; 7 nucleotides agree with TRBD1. CDR3 length: 14 amino acids. Germline CDR1 reads SGHDN; CDR2 reads FVKESK. The sequenced part of the CDR3 DNA is TGTGCCAGCAGCCGTACAGGGGTACTTGGGGAA. Protein sequence: CASSRTGVLGE. The whole CDR3 sequence reads CASSRTGVLGEAFF.

This clone was counted at least ten times. The read terminates 3 residues ahead of where the CDR3 ends, so the germline J gene completes it. V usage is TRBV2 and J usage is TRBJ1-1; D may be TRBD1 (5 bases). This CDR3 contains 12 residues. Looked up from germline, CDR1 is SNHLY and CDR2 is FYNNEI. The part of the CDR3 DNA that was read is TGTGCCAGCAGTCAAGAGCGGGGGTCG. Translating it yields CASSQERGS. The complete CDR3 reads CASSQERGSAFF.